The clone carrying this T cell receptor beta chain was picked up one time. Its target is unknown. This sample was taken from a study of graft-versus-host responses after intestinal transplantation. Study as a whole: Transplant recipients had multivisceral, liver-intestinal, or isolated intestinal grafts. Overall study results and limits: Within the allografts of patients who had graft-donor T cell macrochimerism, graft-versus-host to host-versus-graft clonal ratios were high. Detected in recipient marrow were GvH clones, some of which were first observed in ileum or blood.

Graft material was processed, releasing intraepithelial and lamina propria lymphocytes. Germline V gene data show CDR1 as SEHNR and CDR2 as FQNEAQ (reference sequence). CDR3 size: 14 residues. V was shortened by 5 bases and J by 7 bases, with 14 bases between the two germline ends. Assay: immunoSEQ multiplex PCR; the TCRdb copy retains only in-frame clones and omits some. The sample has just under 65,000 clones, around 86% seen once. Sequenced material: ileum tissue, taken less than 400 days after transplant. V and J are TRBV7-9 and TRBJ2-2; D is unclear. The sequence was obtained from a human patient who received an intestinal transplant, so some T cells may come from the graft donor. Here the CDR3 reads CASSLTSSYGELFF. DNA for the CDR3: TGTGCCAGCAGCCTGACCTCGTCGTACGGGGAGCTGTTTTTT.